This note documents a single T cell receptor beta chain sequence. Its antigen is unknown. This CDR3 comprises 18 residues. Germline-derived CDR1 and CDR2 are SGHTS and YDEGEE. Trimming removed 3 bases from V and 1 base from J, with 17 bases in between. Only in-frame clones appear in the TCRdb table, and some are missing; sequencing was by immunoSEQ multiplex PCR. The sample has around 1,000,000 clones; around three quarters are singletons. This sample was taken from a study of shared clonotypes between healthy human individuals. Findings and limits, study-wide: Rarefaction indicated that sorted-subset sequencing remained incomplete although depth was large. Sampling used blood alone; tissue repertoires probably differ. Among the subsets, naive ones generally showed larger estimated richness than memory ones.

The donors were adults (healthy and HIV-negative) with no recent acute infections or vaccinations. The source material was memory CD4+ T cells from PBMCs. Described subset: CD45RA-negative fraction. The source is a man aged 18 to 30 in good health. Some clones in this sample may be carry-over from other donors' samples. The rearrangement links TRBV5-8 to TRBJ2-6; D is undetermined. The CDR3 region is CASSSGLLRVSGANVLTF. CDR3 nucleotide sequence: TGTGCCAGCAGCTCCGGCTTACTTAGGGTATCTGGGGCCAACGTCCTGACTTTC. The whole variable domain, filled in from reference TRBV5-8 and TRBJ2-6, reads EAGVTQSPTHLIKTRGQQATLRCSPISGHTSVYWYQQALGLGLQFLLWYDEGEERNRGNFPPRFSGRQFPNYSSELNVNALELEDSALYLCASSSGLLRVSGANVLTFGAGSRLTVL.